Listed below are T cell receptor beta chains from one sample, sequenced in a study of graft-versus-host responses after intestinal transplantation. Assay: immunoSEQ multiplex PCR; the TCRdb copy retains only in-frame clones and omits some. The table has about 5,700 clones, 69% seen once. Here the sequenced sample was ileum tissue, taken just over 300 days after intestinal transplant. The receptors stem from a human patient who received an intestinal transplant, so some T cells may come from the graft donor. Each CDR3 is given with its conserved first and last residue. Fields, in order: J gene, clone size, D gene, V gene, CDR3 protein, CDR3 DNA. The D gene is left open where the match is weak. Where a row states a size, it is once, few, many or the class of an expanded clone; other rows omit it.

J gene: TRBJ1-5
clone size: -
D gene: -
V gene: TRBV7-2
CDR3 protein: CASSPDPGRHQPQHF
CDR3 DNA: TGTGCCAGCAGCCCCGACCCGGGTCGCCATCAGCCCCAGCATTTT

J gene: TRBJ2-5
clone size: -
D gene: TRBD1
V gene: TRBV27
CDR3 protein: CASSSWTGRETQYF
CDR3 DNA: TGTGCCAGCAGTTCCTGGACAGGGAGGGAGACCCAGTACTTC

J gene: TRBJ1-1
clone size: medium-sized
D gene: -
V gene: TRBV28
CDR3 protein: CASSFPTSGMNTEAFF
CDR3 DNA: TGTGCCAGCAGTTTCCCCACGTCAGGGATGAACACTGAAGCTTTCTTT

J gene: TRBJ1-1
clone size: few
D gene: -
V gene: TRBV5-8
CDR3 protein: CASSLTGHAEAFF
CDR3 DNA: TGTGCCAGCAGCTTGACAGGCCATGCTGAAGCTTTCTTT

J gene: TRBJ2-5
clone size: -
D gene: -
V gene: TRBV6-5
CDR3 protein: CASSYSDRQTQYF
CDR3 DNA: TGTGCCAGCAGTTACTCCGACAGACAGACCCAGTACTTC

J gene: TRBJ1-5
clone size: -
D gene: TRBD1
V gene: TRBV6-1
CDR3 protein: CASSVGQGNQPQHF
CDR3 DNA: TGTGCCAGCAGTGTGGGACAGGGCAATCAGCCCCAGCATTTT

J gene: TRBJ2-1
clone size: few
D gene: TRBD2
V gene: TRBV27
CDR3 protein: CASETSGVNEQFF
CDR3 DNA: TGTGCCAGCGAGACTAGCGGGGTGAATGAGCAGTTCTTC

J gene: TRBJ1-1
clone size: -
D gene: TRBD1
V gene: TRBV7-9
CDR3 protein: CASSLRTGANTEAFF
CDR3 DNA: TGTGCCAGCAGCCTCAGGACAGGGGCGAACACTGAAGCTTTCTTT

J gene: TRBJ1-4
clone size: -
D gene: TRBD1
V gene: TRBV7-3
CDR3 protein: CASSPGTGEKLFF
CDR3 DNA: TGTGCCAGCAGCCCAGGGACAGGGGAAAAACTGTTTTTT

J gene: TRBJ2-1
clone size: few
D gene: -
V gene: TRBV5-6
CDR3 protein: CASSLGFPNEQFF
CDR3 DNA: TGTGCCAGCAGCTTGGGGTTTCCTAATGAGCAGTTCTTC

J gene: TRBJ1-5
clone size: -
D gene: -
V gene: TRBV19
CDR3 protein: CASSRGRPWGQPQHF
CDR3 DNA: TGTGCCAGTAGTCGTGGTCGACCCTGGGGTCAGCCCCAGCATTTT

J gene: TRBJ2-1
clone size: -
D gene: -
V gene: TRBV9
CDR3 protein: CASSVPGGSNEQFF
CDR3 DNA: TGTGCCAGCAGCGTACCCGGCGGTAGCAATGAGCAGTTCTTC

J gene: TRBJ2-6
clone size: -
D gene: TRBD1
V gene: TRBV27
CDR3 protein: CASSFRTGAGANVLTF
CDR3 DNA: TGTGCCAGCAGTTTCCGAACAGGGGCTGGGGCCAACGTCCTGACTTTC

J gene: TRBJ1-4
clone size: once
D gene: -
V gene: TRBV9
CDR3 protein: CASSVGVTNEKLFF
CDR3 DNA: TGTGCCAGCAGCGTAGGAGTAACTAATGAAAAACTGTTTTTT

J gene: TRBJ1-1
clone size: once
D gene: -
V gene: TRBV6-1
CDR3 protein: CASSEPMNTEAFF
CDR3 DNA: TGTGCCAGCAGTGAGCCGATGAACACTGAAGCTTTCTTT

J gene: TRBJ2-5
clone size: -
D gene: TRBD2
V gene: TRBV28
CDR3 protein: CASRQWGGGPRETQYF
CDR3 DNA: TGTGCCAGCAGGCAATGGGGGGGAGGGCCAAGGGAGACCCAGTACTTC

J gene: TRBJ2-7
clone size: -
D gene: -
V gene: TRBV10-3
CDR3 protein: CAISESESSYEQYF
CDR3 DNA: TGTGCCATCAGTGAGTCGGAAAGCTCCTACGAGCAGTACTTC

J gene: TRBJ2-1
clone size: once
D gene: -
V gene: TRBV7-3
CDR3 protein: CASSLAPQNNEQFF
CDR3 DNA: TGTGCCAGCAGCTTAGCACCCCAAAACAATGAGCAGTTCTTC

J gene: TRBJ2-5
clone size: once
D gene: -
V gene: TRBV7-9
CDR3 protein: CASSLAASRETQYF
CDR3 DNA: TGTGCCAGCAGCTTAGCGGCTAGCAGGGAGACCCAGTACTTC

J gene: TRBJ2-7
clone size: few
D gene: -
V gene: TRBV7-9
CDR3 protein: CASSQQGYEQYF
CDR3 DNA: TGTGCCAGCAGCCAGCAAGGTTACGAGCAGTACTTC

J gene: TRBJ2-1
clone size: -
D gene: TRBD2
V gene: TRBV7-2
CDR3 protein: CASSLAGLASNEQFF
CDR3 DNA: TGTGCCAGCAGCTTAGCGGGACTAGCGTCAAATGAGCAGTTCTTC

J gene: TRBJ2-7
clone size: -
D gene: -
V gene: TRBV5-5
CDR3 protein: CASSFRGYEQYF
CDR3 DNA: TGTGCCAGCAGCTTTAGGGGCTACGAGCAGTACTTC

J gene: TRBJ2-3
clone size: -
D gene: -
V gene: TRBV4-2
CDR3 protein: CASSQDKDGGADTQYF
CDR3 DNA: TGTGCCAGCAGCCAAGATAAGGACGGGGGAGCAGATACGCAGTATTTT

J gene: TRBJ1-1
clone size: -
D gene: TRBD1
V gene: TRBV27
CDR3 protein: CASRQGTFGEAFF
CDR3 DNA: TGTGCCAGCAGACAGGGGACTTTTGGTGAAGCTTTCTTT

J gene: TRBJ1-1
clone size: few
D gene: TRBD1
V gene: TRBV11-2
CDR3 protein: CASSLEGTGSTEAFF
CDR3 DNA: TGTGCCAGCAGCTTAGAGGGGACAGGGAGCACTGAAGCTTTCTTT

J gene: TRBJ1-4
clone size: -
D gene: -
V gene: TRBV28
CDR3 protein: CASSLWSGGRNEKLFF
CDR3 DNA: TGTGCCAGCAGTTTATGGAGCGGGGGGAGGAATGAAAAACTGTTTTTT

J gene: TRBJ1-5
clone size: few
D gene: TRBD1
V gene: TRBV30
CDR3 protein: CAWSTGVRQPQHF
CDR3 DNA: TGTGCCTGGAGCACAGGGGTTAGGCAGCCCCAGCATTTT

J gene: TRBJ2-3
clone size: -
D gene: TRBD2
V gene: TRBV28
CDR3 protein: CASSGPGTSGRDTQYF
CDR3 DNA: TGTGCCAGCAGTGGGCCCGGGACTAGCGGGAGAGATACGCAGTATTTT

J gene: TRBJ1-1
clone size: few
D gene: -
V gene: TRBV29-1
CDR3 protein: CSATENTEAFF
CDR3 DNA: TGCAGCGCGACGGAGAACACTGAAGCTTTCTTT

J gene: TRBJ2-5
clone size: -
D gene: TRBD1
V gene: TRBV25-1
CDR3 protein: CASSISGQGKETQYF
CDR3 DNA: TGTGCCAGCAGTATTTCGGGACAGGGGAAAGAGACCCAGTACTTC

J gene: TRBJ1-2
clone size: -
D gene: -
V gene: TRBV10-2
CDR3 protein: CASSESIWEKGYTF
CDR3 DNA: TGCGCCAGCAGTGAGTCGATTTGGGAGAAGGGCTACACCTTC

J gene: TRBJ2-3
clone size: -
D gene: TRBD2
V gene: TRBV6-1
CDR3 protein: CASSLRAGVSDTQYF
CDR3 DNA: TGTGCCAGCAGTCTGAGGGCGGGAGTCTCAGATACGCAGTATTTT

J gene: TRBJ2-2
clone size: -
D gene: TRBD1
V gene: TRBV11-3
CDR3 protein: CASSLTGGGGELFF
CDR3 DNA: TGTGCCAGCAGTTTGACAGGGGGCGGCGGGGAGCTGTTTTTT

J gene: TRBJ2-3
clone size: -
D gene: -
V gene: TRBV6-5
CDR3 protein: CASRPGRDTDTQYF
CDR3 DNA: TGTGCCAGCAGACCCGGACGGGATACAGATACGCAGTATTTT

J gene: TRBJ2-3
clone size: medium-sized
D gene: TRBD2
V gene: TRBV5-1
CDR3 protein: CASSFSGRTDTQYF
CDR3 DNA: TGCGCCAGCAGCTTTAGCGGGAGAACAGATACGCAGTATTTT

J gene: TRBJ2-3
clone size: -
D gene: TRBD2
V gene: TRBV6-4
CDR3 protein: CASSAGTSSTDTQYF
CDR3 DNA: TGTGCCAGCAGCGCCGGGACTAGCTCCACAGATACGCAGTATTTT

J gene: TRBJ2-7
clone size: -
D gene: -
V gene: TRBV28
CDR3 protein: CASKRGTASLEQYF
CDR3 DNA: TGTGCCAGCAAGAGGGGAACCGCTTCCCTCGAGCAGTACTTC

J gene: TRBJ2-3
clone size: few
D gene: -
V gene: TRBV30
CDR3 protein: CAWSVESLDRDTQYF
CDR3 DNA: TGTGCCTGGAGTGTAGAATCTCTTGACCGAGATACGCAGTATTTT

J gene: TRBJ1-1
clone size: -
D gene: -
V gene: TRBV30
CDR3 protein: CAWSAVINTEAFF
CDR3 DNA: TGTGCCTGGAGTGCGGTGATAAACACTGAAGCTTTCTTT

J gene: TRBJ2-1
clone size: -
D gene: -
V gene: TRBV7-2
CDR3 protein: CASSRENEQFF
CDR3 DNA: TGTGCCAGCAGCAGGGAAAATGAGCAGTTCTTC

J gene: TRBJ1-6
clone size: -
D gene: -
V gene: TRBV2
CDR3 protein: CASATRTASNSPLHF
CDR3 DNA: TGTGCCAGCGCAACCCGGACAGCAAGTAATTCACCCCTCCACTTT

J gene: TRBJ2-7
clone size: -
D gene: -
V gene: TRBV5-1
CDR3 protein: CASSDIYEQYF
CDR3 DNA: TGCGCCAGCAGCGATATATACGAGCAGTACTTC

J gene: TRBJ2-7
clone size: -
D gene: TRBD2
V gene: TRBV6-1
CDR3 protein: CASSGTSGSNEQYF
CDR3 DNA: TGTGCCAGCAGTGGGACTAGCGGGAGTAACGAGCAGTACTTC

J gene: TRBJ1-1
clone size: few
D gene: -
V gene: TRBV5-1
CDR3 protein: CASSPGQRMGAFF
CDR3 DNA: TGCGCCAGCAGCCCCGGACAGAGGATGGGAGCTTTCTTT

J gene: TRBJ2-1
clone size: -
D gene: TRBD2
V gene: TRBV5-6
CDR3 protein: CASSLGLAGLYNEQFF
CDR3 DNA: TGTGCCAGCAGCTTGGGACTAGCGGGACTATACAATGAGCAGTTCTTC

J gene: TRBJ2-5
clone size: -
D gene: -
V gene: TRBV18
CDR3 protein: CASSPATTKETQYF
CDR3 DNA: TGTGCCAGCTCACCGGCGACGACCAAAGAGACCCAGTACTTC

J gene: TRBJ2-1
clone size: -
D gene: TRBD2
V gene: TRBV7-9
CDR3 protein: CASSLGASGRRLDEQFF
CDR3 DNA: TGTGCCAGCAGCTTAGGAGCTAGCGGGAGGAGGTTGGATGAGCAGTTCTTC

J gene: TRBJ2-1
clone size: -
D gene: -
V gene: TRBV18
CDR3 protein: CASSPLGSYNEQFF
CDR3 DNA: TGTGCCAGCTCACCACTGGGCTCCTACAATGAGCAGTTCTTC

J gene: TRBJ2-1
clone size: -
D gene: -
V gene: TRBV6-6
CDR3 protein: CASIPGGSYNEQFF
CDR3 DNA: TGTGCCAGCATCCCAGGAGGCTCCTACAATGAGCAGTTCTTC

J gene: TRBJ2-1
clone size: few
D gene: TRBD2
V gene: TRBV6-1
CDR3 protein: CASSESPQGGYNEQFF
CDR3 DNA: TGTGCCAGCAGTGAATCTCCTCAGGGAGGGTACAATGAGCAGTTCTTC

J gene: TRBJ1-6
clone size: -
D gene: TRBD1
V gene: TRBV7-9
CDR3 protein: CASSPRTGGLNSPLHF
CDR3 DNA: TGTGCCAGCAGCCCCCGGACAGGGGGCTTGAATTCACCCCTCCACTTT

J gene: TRBJ1-1
clone size: medium-sized
D gene: -
V gene: TRBV18
CDR3 protein: CASSPAGGTEAFF
CDR3 DNA: TGTGCCAGCTCACCGGCAGGAGGGACTGAAGCTTTCTTT

J gene: TRBJ2-1
clone size: -
D gene: -
V gene: TRBV25-1
CDR3 protein: CASSEGPGLSTNEQFF
CDR3 DNA: TGTGCCAGCAGTGAAGGACCGGGACTGTCTACCAATGAGCAGTTCTTC